The source of this T cell receptor beta chain is a study of shared clonotypes between healthy human individuals. Authors' processing steps: Because ImmunoSEQ provided only junction sequences with no quality scores, the filtering differed. Measured with immunoSEQ multiplex PCR; TCRdb has only the in-frame clones, and not every one. V, J and clone size are taken as reported in that table, and D and trimming were inferred from the DNA itself. The sample shows approximately 1,500,000 clones, 95% to 99% of them seen only once. In germline, CDR1 is MNHNS, CDR2 SASEGT. The V end was cut by 7 bases, the J end by 3 bases, with 13 bases between. The CDR3 is 13 amino acids.

The sequence derives from a man in his thirties or forties in good health. The rearrangement uses TRBV6-1 and TRBJ2-7; tentatively, D is TRBD2 (5 bases). Sample: naive CD4+ T cells sorted from blood. The sample's subset: CD45RA+ positively selected. The CDR3 sequence is CASMGGRGYEQYF. CDR3 coding DNA: TGTGCCAGCATGGGCGGACGGGGCTACGAGCAGTACTTC.